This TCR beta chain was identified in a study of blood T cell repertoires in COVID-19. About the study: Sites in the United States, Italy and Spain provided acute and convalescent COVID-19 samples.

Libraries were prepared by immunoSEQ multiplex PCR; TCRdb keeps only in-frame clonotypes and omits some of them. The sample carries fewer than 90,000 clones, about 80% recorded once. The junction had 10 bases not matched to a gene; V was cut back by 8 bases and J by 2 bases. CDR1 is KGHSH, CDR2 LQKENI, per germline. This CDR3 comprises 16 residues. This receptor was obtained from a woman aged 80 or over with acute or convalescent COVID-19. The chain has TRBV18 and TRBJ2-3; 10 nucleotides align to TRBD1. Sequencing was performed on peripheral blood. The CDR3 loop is CASRDRGRIITDTQYF. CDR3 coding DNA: TGTGCCAGCCGGGACAGGGGCCGAATTATCACAGATACGCAGTATTTT.